This TCR beta chain was sequenced in a study of neurological immune-mediated disorders. TCRdb passed the 5' RACE reads through MiXCR, listing each CDR3 protein once. This table holds roughly 30,000 distinct CDR3 sequences, approximately 20% found once. Germline V lookup: CDR1 SGHTS, CDR2 YDEGEE. The V and J ends lost 3 bases and 5 bases respectively, with 16 bases between them. The length of the CDR3 is 15 residues. V gene TRBV5-8 combines with J gene TRBJ2-3, with D possibly being TRBD1 or TRBD2 (5 bases each). Material: CD4+ T cells from blood. This clonotype was sampled from a man in his forties or fifties with HTLV-1-associated myelopathy (HAM/TSP). The DNA for the CDR3 is TGTGCCAGCAGCTGGGGAACAGGCGGAGGAGATACGCAGTATTTT. Amino acid sequence: CASSWGTGGGDTQYF.